This T cell receptor (beta chain) was documented in a study of lung T cells in sarcoidosis with Löfgren's syndrome. The wider study: Bronchoalveolar lavage fluid in sarcoidosis accumulates CD4+ T cells. Repertoire analyses centered on Löfgren's syndrome patients. General study findings and limits: In alpha-beta pairs, TRAV12-1 favored TRBV2, and their CDR3s were homologous. Multiple Löfgren's syndrome patients reportedly shared TRAV12-1 and TRBV2 CDR3 motifs.

This clonotype showed up just a few times. Its target is unknown. TCRdb re-derived calls from the reads in MiXCR, one entry per CDR3 protein. The sample has tens of thousands of distinct CDR3 sequences; about 20% are singletons. This CDR3 contains 15 residues. V was shortened by 4 bases and J by 4 bases, with 17 bases between the two germline ends. The V gene's germline CDR1 is SGHNT and CDR2 YYREEE (reference sequence). What was sequenced was CD4+ T cells from PBMCs. The clonotype originates from a human donor with sarcoidosis (Löfgren's syndrome or another form), or a control subject (not recorded which). The chain combines TRBV5-4 with TRBJ2-5, with D tentatively TRBD1 or TRBD2 (5 bases each). CDR3 in DNA: TGTGCCAGCAGCATGGGACGGGAAGTGGGAGAGACCCAGTACTTC. Translating gives CASSMGREVGETQYF.